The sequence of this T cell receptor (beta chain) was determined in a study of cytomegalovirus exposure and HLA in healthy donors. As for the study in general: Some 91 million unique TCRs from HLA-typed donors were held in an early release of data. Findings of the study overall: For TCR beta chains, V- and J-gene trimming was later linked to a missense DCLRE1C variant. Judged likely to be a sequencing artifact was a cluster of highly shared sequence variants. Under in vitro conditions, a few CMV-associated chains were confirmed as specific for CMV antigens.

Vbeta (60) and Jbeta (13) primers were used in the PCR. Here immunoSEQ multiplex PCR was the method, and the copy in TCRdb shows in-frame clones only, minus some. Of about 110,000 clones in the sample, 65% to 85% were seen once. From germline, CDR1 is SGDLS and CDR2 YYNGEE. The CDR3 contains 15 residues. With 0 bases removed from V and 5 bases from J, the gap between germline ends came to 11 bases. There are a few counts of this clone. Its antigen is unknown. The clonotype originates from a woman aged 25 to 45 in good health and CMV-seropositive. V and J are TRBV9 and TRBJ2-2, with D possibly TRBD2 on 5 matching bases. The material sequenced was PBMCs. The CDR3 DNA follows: TGTGCCAGCAGCGTAGAGACTACTCGAACCGGGGAGCTGTTTTTT. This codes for CASSVETTRTGELFF.